Sequencing of this T cell receptor beta chain was carried out in a study of blood T cell repertoires in COVID-19. Study-level information: Specimens from acute and convalescent COVID-19 originated in the United States, Italy and Spain. PBMCs, B-cell-depleted T cells, or T cells were the source of the cDNA or gDNA that made up the material.

Per the original methods: Reference gene primers were amplified, and this amplification served to estimate nucleated cell counts. The repertoire was sequenced with immunoSEQ multiplex PCR; TCRdb's copy has only in-frame clones and lacks some. V and J calls and clone size follow that table, whereas D and trimming were derived from the DNA. The table records 15,000 to 20,000 clones, 70% to 90% of them present only once. Deletions cut 3 bases from V and 6 bases from J, with 12 bases between. There are 13 residues in the CDR3. This TCR came from a human donor with active COVID-19. The donor label of this sample is uncertain. The V gene is TRBV12-3 or TRBV12-4, the J gene TRBJ2-7; possibly TRBD2 for D (6 bases). Sequencing used peripheral blood. The CDR3 DNA reads as TGTGCCAGCAGTTTGAGACTAGTACCCGAGCAGTACTTC. This gives the protein CASSLRLVPEQYF.